These 20 T cell receptor beta chains share one sample of origin, sequenced in a study of control samples from healthy donors and cancer patients. Repertoires were generated with immunoSEQ multiplex PCR, while TCRdb's copy carries only in-frame clones and drops some. This sample has about 84,000 clones; 84% occur once, and the top ten carry roughly 10%. The sequencing input was PBMCs. These receptors all come from a man aged 55 to 70 with head and neck cancer.

The CDR3 region is CATSRYVRSEQYF. The CDR3 DNA reads as TGTGCCACCAGCAGATACGTCAGAAGCGAGCAGTACTTC. This chain joins TRBV15 and TRBJ2-7, with no clear D. This CDR3 spans 13 amino acids. From germline, CDR1 is LNHNV and CDR2 YYDKDF (reference sequence). Trimming took 2 bases from V and 6 from J, leaving 11 bases between them.

CDR3 in DNA: TGTGCCAGCAGCTTTGGGGCTAGCACAGATACGCAGTATTTT. As protein: CASSFGASTDTQYF. V usage is TRBV7-9 and J usage is TRBJ2-3; a possible D gene is TRBD1 (5 bases). Trimming pared 3 bases from V and 0 bases from J, leaving 7 bases between. Per germline, CDR1 SEHNR and CDR2 FQNEAQ (reference sequence). The CDR3 extends over 14 amino acids.

The rearrangement links TRBV5-1 to TRBJ1-1; the match to TRBD1 covers 7 bases. After removal of 3 bases from V and 1 base from J, the junction contained 9 bases not matched to a gene. The CDR3 is 16 amino acids. The germline V gene has CDR1 SGHRS and CDR2 YFSETQ. Written as DNA, the CDR3 is TGCGCCAGCAGCTCCGCGACCGGGACAGAGAACACTGAAGCTTTCTTT. Translating gives CASSSATGTENTEAFF.

The chain has TRBV11-1 and TRBJ2-7; D unresolved. Trimming shortened V by 2 bases and J by 5 bases, and 16 bases separated the two germline ends. Germline CDR1 reads SGHAT; CDR2 reads FQDESV (reference sequence). The CDR3 totals 15 residues. CDR3: CASSLSWTPAHEQYF. CDR3 nucleotide sequence: TGTGCCAGCAGCTTATCTTGGACCCCCGCCCACGAGCAGTACTTC.

This chain connects TRBV5-1 to TRBJ2-3; the D is unclear. Germline-derived CDR1 and CDR2 are SGHRS and YFSETQ. The V and J ends lost 4 bases and 0 bases respectively, with 6 bases between them. CDR3 size: 13 residues. The CDR3 nucleotides read TGCGCCAGCAGCACGTCTAGCACAGATACGCAGTATTTT. It yields the protein CASSTSSTDTQYF.

The rearrangement uses TRBV10-3 and TRBJ2-7; perhaps D is TRBD1 or TRBD2 (5 bases each). This CDR3 spans 15 amino acids. Per the germline V gene, CDR1 is ENHRY and CDR2 is SYGVKD. V lost 4 bases and J 2 bases, leaving 15 bases between the germline ends. CDR3 nucleotide sequence: TGTGCCATCAGTGTAGAGGGGAGTTTCCCCTACGAGCAGTACTTC. Translating it yields CAISVEGSFPYEQYF.

By share, this clone counts as medium-sized. The chain links TRBV5-1 to TRBJ2-5, with D perhaps TRBD1 (6 bases). This CDR3 region has 14 residues. V lost 3 bases and J lost 2, with 11 bases in between. The germline V gene encodes CDR1 SGHRS and CDR2 YFSETQ. Here the CDR3 DNA reads TGCGCCAGCAGCTACGGGACAACACAAGAGACCCAGTACTTC. This sequence encodes CASSYGTTQETQYF. Supplemented by reference TRBV5-1 and TRBJ2-5, the full variable domain reads KAGVTQTPRYLIKTRGQQVTLSCSPISGHRSVSWYQQTPGQGLQFLFEYFSETQRNKGNFPGRFSGRQFSNSRSEMNVSTLELGDSALYLCASSYGTTQETQYFGPGTRLLVL.

In this sample, this clone turned up once. The chain carries TRBV18 and TRBJ1-3; maybe TRBD1 (6 bases). CDR3 length: 15 amino acids. With 3 bases removed from V and 1 base from J, the gap between germline ends came to 10 bases. Germline values: CDR1 KGHSH, CDR2 LQKENI. The CDR3 protein is CASSPIQGSGNTIYF. The CDR3 DNA reads TGTGCCAGCTCACCCATACAGGGATCTGGAAACACCATATATTTT.

The chain employs TRBV9 and TRBJ2-1, with TRBD2 matching over 12 bases. V dropped 2 bases and J dropped 7; count of bases not matched to a gene: 4. In germline, CDR1 is SGDLS, CDR2 YYNGEE. CDR3 length: 15 amino acids. The CDR3 region is CASSVTGTSGNEQFF. CDR3 sequence (DNA): TGTGCCAGCAGCGTGACCGGGACTAGCGGGAATGAGCAGTTCTTC. The full variable domain, its missing parts supplied by reference TRBV9 and TRBJ2-1, is DSGVTQTPKHLITATGQRVTLRCSPRSGDLSVYWYQQSLDQGLQFLIQYYNGEERAKGNILERFSAQQFPDLHSELNLSSLELGDSALYFCASSVTGTSGNEQFFGPGTRLTVL.

The chain combines TRBV20-1 with TRBJ2-1; unclear D gene. The CDR3 runs to 16 residues. The germline gives CDR1 DFQATT, CDR2 SNEGSKA (reference sequence). V lost 3 bases and J lost 0, with 15 bases in between. The CDR3 sequence is CSASPLAWSSYNEQFF. The CDR3, as DNA: TGCAGTGCTAGTCCCCTGGCGTGGAGCTCCTACAATGAGCAGTTCTTC.

The chain employs TRBV2 and TRBJ2-7; D gene ambiguous. The CDR3 has 11 amino acids. Germline CDR1 SNHLY, CDR2 FYNNEI. Trimming cost V 8 bases and J 6 bases, with 11 bases left between them. DNA for the CDR3: TGTGCCAGCGGTCTAACGGCCGAGCAGTACTTC. It codes for CASGLTAEQYF.

The genes are TRBV3-1 (or the pseudogene TRBV3-2) and TRBJ2-3, with D unresolved. V was clipped by 3 bases and J by 4 bases, with 11 bases between them. CDR1 is LGHDT and CDR2 is YNNKEL in the germline V gene (reference sequence). The CDR3 runs 14 residues. The CDR3 sequence: CASSQGFPPDTQYF. For the CDR3, the DNA is TGTGCCAGCAGCCAGGGCTTCCCCCCAGATACGCAGTATTTT.

V is TRBV2 and J is TRBJ2-6; TRBD1 matches 8 bases. CDR1 is SNHLY and CDR2 is FYNNEI in the germline V gene. There are 18 residues in the CDR3. J gave up 0 bases and V 2 bases, and 6 bases lay outside the gene matches. CDR3 in DNA: TGTGCCAGCAGTGAATGGGCAGGGGGCGGCTCTGGGGCCAACGTCCTGACTTTC. As protein: CASSEWAGGGSGANVLTF.

The V gene is TRBV19, the J gene TRBJ1-1; tentatively, D is TRBD1 (5 bases). The V gene's germline CDR1 is LNHDA and CDR2 SQIVND (reference sequence). The CDR3 consists of 15 residues. V gave up 8 bases and J gave up 0 bases, with 16 bases separating them. DNA for the CDR3: TGTGCCAGTGCCGAGGGGCGACCAATGAACACTGAAGCTTTCTTT. It yields the protein CASAEGRPMNTEAFF. The full variable domain, rest sourced from reference TRBV19 and TRBJ1-1, is DGGITQSPKYLFRKEGQNVTLSCEQNLNHDAMYWYRQDPGQGLRLIYYSQIVNDFQKGDIAEGYSVSREKKESFPLTVTSAQKNPTAFYLCASAEGRPMNTEAFFGQGTRLTVV.

This clone was counted once. This chain connects TRBV11-2 to TRBJ1-1, with D hard to call. V was cut by 5 bases and J by 1 base, with 17 bases left in between. CDR1 and CDR2 from the germline V gene are SGHAT and FQNNGV. This CDR3 has 16 amino acids. The CDR3 bases are TGTGCCAGCAGCCCCTTCGGGCAGCACTCGAACACTGAAGCTTTCTTT. Its protein is CASSPFGQHSNTEAFF. Looking up the rest from reference TRBV11-2 and TRBJ1-1 gives the full variable domain: EAGVAQSPRYKIIEKRQSVAFWCNPISGHATLYWYQQILGQGPKLLIQFQNNGVVDDSQLPKDRFSAERLKGVDSTLKIQPAKLEDSAVYLCASSPFGQHSNTEAFFGQGTRLTVV.

In its sample, this clone was seen a few times. This chain connects TRBV18 to TRBJ1-2, with 7 bases that match TRBD1. J was trimmed by 3 bases and V by 2 bases; bases with no gene match: 6. Germline V gives CDR1 KGHSH, CDR2 LQKENI. The CDR3 totals 15 residues. CDR3 nucleotide sequence: TGTGCCAGCTCACCATTTACAGGGGACGACTATGGCTACACCTTC. Its translation is CASSPFTGDDYGYTF.

The rearrangement links TRBV5-4 to TRBJ1-6; maybe TRBD1 (5 bases). The germline V gene encodes CDR1 SGHNT and CDR2 YYREEE (reference sequence). With 3 bases removed from V and 0 bases from J, the gap between germline ends came to 19 bases. There are 19 residues in the CDR3. CDR3 nucleotide sequence: TGTGCCAGCAGCTCCACGACGGGACGTTTAAGCTCCTATAATTCACCCCTCCACTTT. Protein: CASSSTTGRLSSYNSPLHF.

J is TRBJ2-1 and V is TRBV3-1 (or the pseudogene TRBV3-2); 12 nucleotides align to TRBD2. Germline CDR1 is LGHDT and CDR2 is YNNKEL (reference sequence). Losses at the gene ends were 4 bases for V and 8 bases for J; bases not matched to a gene: 6. The CDR3 runs 15 residues. CDR3 nucleotides: TGTGCCAGCAGCCGGACTAGCGGGATGCCCTATGAGCAGTTCTTC. Translated, it gives CASSRTSGMPYEQFF.

The chain employs TRBV3-1 (or the pseudogene TRBV3-2) and TRBJ2-7; perhaps D is TRBD1 or TRBD2 (5 bases each). The CDR3 consists of 11 residues. Germline V lookup: CDR1 LGHDT, CDR2 YNNKEL (reference sequence). V was cut by 4 bases and J by 9 bases, with 10 bases left in between. The CDR3 bases are TGTGCCAGCAGCCTACAGGACTGGCAGTACTTC. Translating it yields CASSLQDWQYF.

The V call is TRBV6-5, the J call TRBJ2-7, with TRBD1 matching over 7 bases. Unmatched junction bases numbered 11, after V lost 4 bases and J lost 5 bases. Germline CDR1 and CDR2: MNHEY and SVGAGI. This CDR3 comprises 15 residues. The CDR3 region has the DNA TGTGCCAGCAGTTTCCGACAGGGCACCCTCGACGAGCAGTACTTC. Amino acids: CASSFRQGTLDEQYF.